The 13 T cell receptor beta chains below all came from one sample that was sequenced in a study of cytomegalovirus exposure and HLA in healthy donors. The PCR made use of 60 Vbeta and 13 Jbeta primers. Data came from immunoSEQ multiplex PCR; TCRdb stores just in-frame clones and leaves some out. The data contain approximately 220,000 clones, 75% to 80% of them seen just once; the ten biggest clones take up over 1.5%. The sample comprised PBMCs. Receptor source: a male donor in good health and CMV-seronegative.

The chain uses TRBV6-5 and TRBJ1-4; D is possibly TRBD1 (6 bases). Deletions cut 0 bases from V and 2 bases from J, with 7 bases between. The CDR3 contains 15 residues. Germline V gene data show CDR1 as MNHEY and CDR2 as SVGAGI. CDR3 protein: CASSYSTGTNEKLFF. The CDR3 DNA follows: TGTGCCAGCAGTTACTCGACAGGCACTAATGAAAAACTGTTTTTT.

This chain joins TRBV27 and TRBJ2-3, with 10 bases that match TRBD1. V trimming: 0 bases; J trimming: 1 base; junction bases outside the gene matches: 7. The germline V gene has CDR1 MNHEY and CDR2 SMNVEV (reference sequence). The CDR3 totals 18 residues. CDR3 nucleotides: TGTGCCAGCAGTTTATCACGACAGGGGGCTGTCGGCACAGATACGCAGTATTTT. Amino acids: CASSLSRQGAVGTDTQYF.

The chain is built from TRBV6-1 and TRBJ2-7; 7 bases align to TRBD1. CDR1 and CDR2 (germline): MNHNS, SASEGT. The ends lost 2 bases at V and 2 bases at J; junction bases unmatched: 3. This CDR3 is 14 amino acids long. In DNA form, the CDR3 reads TGTGCCAGCAGTGAATCGACAGGGACCTACGAGCAGTACTTC. It is translated as CASSESTGTYEQYF.

The J gene is TRBJ1-1, the V gene TRBV7-3, with a tentative D call TRBD1 (5 bases). Trimming removed 2 bases from V and 3 bases from J, with 10 bases in between. The CDR3 contains 14 residues. Per germline, CDR1 SGHTA and CDR2 FQGTGA. Here the CDR3 reads CASSLGGSYTEAFF. CDR3 DNA: TGTGCCAGCAGCTTAGGGGGGAGTTACACTGAAGCTTTCTTT.

The sample holds one count of this clone. The chain has TRBV28 and TRBJ1-1; 9 bases align to TRBD1. Trimming removed 8 bases from V and 6 bases from J; junction bases left unmatched: 22. Germline V lookup: CDR1 MDHEN, CDR2 SYDVKM. The CDR3 is made up of 18 amino acids. The CDR3 sequence: CASGGYRDRDGIISEAFF. CDR3 DNA: TGTGCCAGCGGCGGATACCGGGACAGGGATGGAATAATCTCTGAAGCTTTCTTT. Combining the CDR3 with reference TRBV28 and TRBJ1-1 gives the whole variable domain DVKVTQSSRYLVKRTGEKVFLECVQDMDHENMFWYRQDPGLGLRLIYFSYDVKMKEKGDIPEGYSVSREKKERFSLILESASTNQTSMYLCASGGYRDRDGIISEAFFGQGTRLTVV.

This clone showed up just a few times. This chain connects TRBV6-5 to TRBJ2-7; a weak D match, TRBD1 (6 bases). The germline V gene has CDR1 MNHEY and CDR2 SVGAGI. V lost 1 base and J lost 3, with 13 bases in between. This CDR3 spans 15 amino acids. CDR3 protein: CASSYWGRGGYEQYF. CDR3 bases: TGTGCCAGCAGTTACTGGGGCAGGGGCGGCTACGAGCAGTACTTC.

The chain recombines TRBV7-2 with TRBJ1-2; no clear D. Per germline, CDR1 SGHTA and CDR2 FQGNSA. Trimming left V 4 bases short and J 4 bases short, with 10 bases between. The CDR3 loop spans 13 amino acids. This CDR3 is CASSSTLSYGYTF. CDR3 nucleotide sequence: TGTGCCAGCAGCTCGACTCTTTCCTATGGCTACACCTTC.

The J gene is TRBJ1-2, the V gene TRBV2, with a possible D match to TRBD1 (6 bases). V lost 5 bases to trimming and J lost 1 base, with 11 bases between them. This CDR3 spans 14 amino acids. The germline gives CDR1 SNHLY, CDR2 FYNNEI. CDR3 sequence (DNA): TGTGCCAGCAGTTACGGGACATATAACTATGGCTACACCTTC. Translated, it gives CASSYGTYNYGYTF.

The chain combines TRBV7-3 with TRBJ2-3; D unresolved. This CDR3 region has 14 residues. The V end lost 2 bases, the J end lost 2 bases, and 8 bases lay between the germline ends. Germline V gene data show CDR1 as SGHTA and CDR2 as FQGTGA. This CDR3 reads CASSLGGYTDTQYF. In DNA, the CDR3 is TGTGCCAGCAGCTTAGGCGGCTACACAGATACGCAGTATTTT.

V gene TRBV11-2 combines with J gene TRBJ2-2; D is unclear. The CDR3 length is 13 residues. The germline V and J ends were trimmed by 3 bases and 2 bases, with 4 bases remaining between them. Germline V gives CDR1 SGHAT, CDR2 FQNNGV. CDR3 coding DNA: TGTGCCAGCAGCTTTTCTAACACCGGGGAGCTGTTTTTT. The encoded protein is CASSFSNTGELFF.

The chain combines TRBV4-3 with TRBJ2-1, with TRBD2 matching 9 bases. CDR3 size: 16 residues. J gave up 3 bases and V 4 bases, and 7 bases lay outside the gene matches. The germline V gene encodes CDR1 LGHNA and CDR2 YSLEER. The CDR3 sequence: CASSRTREGVYNEQFF. DNA for the CDR3: TGCGCCAGCAGCCGGACGCGGGAGGGCGTCTACAATGAGCAGTTCTTC.

This clone was picked up a small number of times. The chain uses TRBV5-1 and TRBJ2-3; D is possibly TRBD1 (6 bases). The CDR3 runs to 15 residues. The germline gives CDR1 SGHRS, CDR2 YFSETQ. V lost 0 bases and J 2 bases, leaving 10 bases between the germline ends. CDR3 coding DNA: TGCGCCAGCAGCTTGGGGCAGGGGTTCACAGATACGCAGTATTTT. It is translated as CASSLGQGFTDTQYF.

The V gene is TRBV23-1, the J gene TRBJ2-3; 9 bases map to TRBD1. TRBV23-1 belongs to the ORF category, with a function that is uncertain. Trimming took 4 bases from V and 4 from J; bases not matched to a gene: 9. The CDR3 has 16 amino acids. This chain's CDR3 is CASSPARDRDSDTQYF. In DNA form, the CDR3 reads TGCGCCAGCAGTCCGGCCCGGGACAGGGACTCAGATACGCAGTATTTT.